This T cell receptor beta chain was recorded in a study of T-cell memory formation after mild COVID-19. Overall study context: Among the donors, TCR clusters were largely specific to each donor. The study's findings and limits: Cross-reactive memory apparently joined, as some responding clones appeared in pre-infection memory. CD4/CD8 balance held among clones contracting day 15 to 85, and later expanders leaned CD4+.

The authors produced TCR alpha and TCR beta cDNA libraries with sample barcodes and UMIs by 5'RACE using constant-segment primers. One entry per CDR3 protein, called by TCRdb with MiXCR from the 5' RACE reads. The sample holds around 250,000 distinct CDR3 sequences; approximately 15% are singletons and the top ten take approximately 2.1%. The trim removed 6 bases at V and 4 bases at J, leaving 5 bases unmatched. The germline V gene encodes CDR1 MNHEY and CDR2 SMNVEV (reference sequence). The CDR3 runs 13 residues. In this sample, this clonotype turned up a few times. Antigen specificity is unknown. Sequencing was performed on PBMCs or a T cell subset sorted from them (not recorded which). The sequence was obtained from an adult woman who had mild COVID-19 (a few samples of this study predate the infection). Cell type and time point are not known. This sequence joins TRBV27 and TRBJ2-7, with 8 nucleotides matching TRBD2. This CDR3 reads CASRGLAGYEQYF. CDR3 DNA sequence: TGTGCCAGCAGAGGACTAGCCGGGTACGAGCAGTACTTC.